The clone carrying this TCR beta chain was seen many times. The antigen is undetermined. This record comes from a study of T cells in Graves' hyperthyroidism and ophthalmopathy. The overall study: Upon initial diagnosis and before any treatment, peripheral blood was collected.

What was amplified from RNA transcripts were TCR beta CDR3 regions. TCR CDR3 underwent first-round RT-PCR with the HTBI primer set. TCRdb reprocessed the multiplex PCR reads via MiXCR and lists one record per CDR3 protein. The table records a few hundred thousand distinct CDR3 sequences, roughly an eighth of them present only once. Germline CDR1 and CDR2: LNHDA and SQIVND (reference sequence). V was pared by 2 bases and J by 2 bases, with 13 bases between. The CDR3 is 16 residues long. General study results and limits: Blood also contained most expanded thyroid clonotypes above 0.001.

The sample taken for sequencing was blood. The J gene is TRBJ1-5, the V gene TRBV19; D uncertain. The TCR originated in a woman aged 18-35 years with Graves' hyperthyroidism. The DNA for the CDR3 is TGTGCCAGTAGTATAATTCTAGCGGCAGGCAATCAGCCCCAGCATTTT. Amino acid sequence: CASSIILAAGNQPQHF.